This T cell receptor (beta chain) was identified in a study of T-cell reconstitution after alpha-beta-depleted transplantation in children. TCRbeta library preparation incorporated unique molecular identifiers. TCRdb called the PCR reads again in MiXCR, with one record for every CDR3 protein. This sample has about 980,000 distinct CDR3 sequences; about 26% occur once, and the top ten carry around 30%. This clonotype came up a few times. The clonotype originates from a boy under three years old who had a stem cell transplant for SCID, so the T cells may come from the graft donor. Specimen: PBMCs, mostly from graft donor cells, collected 360 days after TCRalphabeta/CD19-depleted stem cell transplant.

The CDR3 coding sequence is TGCGCCAGCAGCTTGTTACTACGGGACATGCCCCAAGAGACCCAGTACTTC. It translates to CASSLLLRDMPQETQYF. The rearrangement links TRBV5-1 to TRBJ2-5; D may be TRBD1 (6 bases). This CDR3 region has 17 residues. Germline V gene lookup returns CDR1 SGHRS and CDR2 YFSETQ. Deletions cut 1 base from V and 1 base from J, with 17 bases between.